This T cell receptor (beta chain) stems from a study of cytomegalovirus exposure and HLA in healthy donors. In the PCR, 60 Vbeta and 13 Jbeta primers were used. Generated by immunoSEQ multiplex PCR, the TCRdb table keeps only in-frame clones and is missing some. This table has about 180,000 clones, over 75% appearing once. CDR1 and CDR2 (germline): MNHEY, SVGAGI. Trimming pared 7 bases from V and 4 bases from J, leaving 17 bases between. The CDR3 consists of 14 residues. This receptor was obtained from a man between 60 and 75 years old in good health and CMV-seronegative. The gene calls are TRBV6-5 and TRBJ2-7, with TRBD2 as a possible D gene (5 bases). Sequencing was performed on PBMCs. CDR3 sequence: CASKLSGPGYEQYF. CDR3 DNA sequence: TGTGCCAGCAAACTCTCCGGGCCGGGGTACGAGCAGTACTTC.